The rows below give T cell receptor beta chains drawn from one sample of a study of T cell responses to AZD1222 COVID-19 vaccine. Sequenced by immunoSEQ multiplex PCR; TCRdb stores in-frame clones only, minus some. The sample records 130,000 to 150,000 clones, roughly four fifths being singletons. Specimen: peripheral blood, collected on day 0 of MenACWY control vaccination. Source of these receptors: an adult in good health. Each CDR3 is given without its conserved first and last residue. Each record gives: J gene, clone size, V gene, CDR3 protein. Clone size, where shown, is once, few, many, or a class for clones that have expanded.

>TRBJ1-2|.|TRBV3-1/TRBV3-2
ASRPDRGSGYT
>TRBJ1-1|.|TRBV6-5
ASWKGNKRAF
>TRBJ1-1|.|TRBV11-2
ASSYGRGVGTEAF
>TRBJ1-3|few|TRBV12-3/TRBV12-4
ASSSGGNTIY
>TRBJ1-1|.|TRBV29-1
SVRGHSAYEAF
>TRBJ1-1|.|TRBV27
ASSLGRDMNTEAF
>TRBJ1-6|.|TRBV9
ASRESSYNSPLH
>TRBJ2-5|.|TRBV5-1
ASSSGPATQETQY
>TRBJ2-7|few|TRBV7-3
ASSLNSAGGEVQY
>TRBJ1-2|.|TRBV19
ASSIDGGTAAVF
>TRBJ2-1|.|TRBV7-3
ASSRGGSSYNEQF
>TRBJ2-3|.|TRBV3-1/TRBV3-2
ASSWTGGGTDTQY
>TRBJ2-1|once|TRBV12-3/TRBV12-4
ASSRQGGNEQF
>TRBJ1-3|.|TRBV5-4
ASTLRGGNTIY
>TRBJ1-1|.|TRBV6-4
ASSDSSPRTGPNTEAF
>TRBJ2-1|few|TRBV11-2
ASSLDRGSHNEQF
>TRBJ1-3|.|TRBV6-1
ASSELAGAAGNTIY
>TRBJ2-6|.|TRBV14
ASSQDAGTSNSGANVLT
>TRBJ2-6|.|TRBV5-1
ASSPEAGTGANVLT
>TRBJ1-1|.|TRBV9
ASSVVMANTEAF
>TRBJ1-6|.|TRBV3-1/TRBV3-2
ASTSGQGANSPLH
>TRBJ2-1|.|TRBV7-6
ASSLARGNEQF
>TRBJ2-6|.|TRBV12-3/TRBV12-4
ASSHRDGNVLT
>TRBJ2-7|once|TRBV5-1
ASSPRDISYEQY
>TRBJ1-5|.|TRBV7-2
ASSPQRGSGNQPQH
>TRBJ2-2|.|TRBV6-1
ASSESAGLITGELF
>TRBJ1-2|.|TRBV6-5
ASIGQGNYGYT
>TRBJ2-6|.|TRBV9
ASTPLGDTRSGANVLT
>TRBJ2-2|.|TRBV11-2
ASSFEGGVGELF
>TRBJ1-2|once|TRBV27
ASRGRNGYT
>TRBJ2-2|.|TRBV25-1
ASSTRTVNTGELF
>TRBJ2-7|.|TRBV3-1/TRBV3-2
ASSQALTGGSAPYEQY
>TRBJ1-1|.|TRBV11-3
ASSLGKEGGGRCTEAF
>TRBJ1-2|.|TRBV2
ASSLQGPPGYGYT
>TRBJ2-1|once|TRBV7-8
ASSPSEGHNEQF
>TRBJ1-2|.|TRBV5-4
TASDPGGYGYT
>TRBJ1-3|few|TRBV14
ASSQPGHVSGNTIY
>TRBJ1-1|.|TRBV5-1
ASNTGENTEAF
>TRBJ2-7|.|TRBV5-4
ASSLQGARYEQY
>TRBJ1-4|.|TRBV28
ASSGVGGNEKLF
>TRBJ1-6|.|TRBV7-3
ASSLRGAGGSPLH
>TRBJ1-4|.|TRBV2
ASITQATNEKLF
>TRBJ2-3|.|TRBV2
ASRTGTGGNTQY
>TRBJ2-2|.|TRBV5-1
ASSLAAANTGELF
>TRBJ1-1|.|TRBV11-2
ASSFGRVGDTEAF
>TRBJ1-2|.|TRBV5-4
ASSLGQGGLYGYT
>TRBJ1-2|.|TRBV15
ATSGLQTNYGYT
>TRBJ2-5|.|TRBV4-2
ASSQIAAGETQY
>TRBJ2-1|.|TRBV7-3
ASSSPQGGGSGEQF
>TRBJ1-5|.|TRBV21-1
ASSLTVGTPQH
>TRBJ2-1|.|TRBV10-3
AISERQGVDEQF
>TRBJ2-7|.|TRBV6-1
ASSENLGGTVKNEQY